This TCR beta chain was recorded in a study of OX40 agonist ivuxolimab in advanced cancers. Study observations and caveats: In CD8+ T cells, expanded clones were on average more numerous than in CD4+.

The CDR3 has 13 amino acids. Trimming cost V 5 bases and J 5 bases, with 11 bases left between them. Germline CDR1 and CDR2: MDHEN and SYDVKM. Worth noting for this clone: Antigen unknown.

Using immunoSEQ multiplex PCR, the repertoire was profiled, and TCRdb retains in-frame clones only, with some absent. The table has fewer than 85,000 clones, 90% seen once. The TCR comes from an adult with an advanced solid tumor such as melanoma, head and neck, liver or kidney cancer. V is TRBV28 and J is TRBJ2-3; tentatively, D is TRBD2 (5 bases). Source: CD4+ or CD8+ T cells sorted from blood, taken in a trial of the OX40 agonist ivuxolimab. The DNA for the CDR3 is TGTGCCAGCAGTCGGACTGGTTTAGATACGCAGTATTTT. This gives the protein CASSRTGLDTQYF.